The rows below give T cell receptor beta chains drawn from one sample of a study of vaccination effects on CD4 cells after COVID-19. These TCRs' antigens remain unknown. The data were produced by immunoSEQ multiplex PCR, yet TCRdb's version contains in-frame clones alone and is incomplete. The profile shows more than 50,000 clones, about 80% of them singletons. The specimen was CD4+ T cells from PBMCs cultured without peptide, collected before COVID-19 vaccination. These receptors were collected from a human donor who received a COVID-19 vaccine. Both conserved end residues are part of each CDR3. The order of the fields is D gene, clone size, V gene, J gene, CDR3 DNA, CDR3 protein. The D gene is left open where the match is weak. Clone size is not always given. Where it is, it says once, few, many or a class for expanded clones.

TRBD2	once	TRBV18	TRBJ2-3	TGTGCCAGCTCACCGGGACTAGCGGGGGGCTCTAGCACAGATACGCAGTATTTT	CASSPGLAGGSSTDTQYF
.	.	TRBV7-8	TRBJ1-4	TGTGCCAGCAGCTTCTATGAAAAACTGTTTTTT	CASSFYEKLFF
.	.	TRBV7-9	TRBJ2-5	TGTGCCAGCAGCTTAGATCGGTTATCGGAGACCCAGTACTTC	CASSLDRLSETQYF
.	.	TRBV2	TRBJ2-2	TGTGCCAGCAGTGCTACACTGAACACCGGGGAGCTGTTTTTT	CASSATLNTGELFF
TRBD2	.	TRBV2	TRBJ2-5	TGTGCCAGCAACTTCGCGGGGGAGGCCCAGTACTTC	CASNFAGEAQYF
TRBD1	.	TRBV11-2	TRBJ2-4	TGTGCCAGCAGCTTAGGAGGGACAGGGGGCGCGAGATACATTCAGTACTTC	CASSLGGTGGARYIQYF
.	.	TRBV19	TRBJ2-5	TGTGCCAGTAAATGGTCTAGGAATAAGGAAGAGACCCAGTACTTC	CASKWSRNKEETQYF
TRBD1	.	TRBV4-1	TRBJ2-3	TGCGCCAGCAGCCAACCGGACAGGGCTCTTTCAGATACGCAGTATTTT	CASSQPDRALSDTQYF
.	.	TRBV6-2/TRBV6-3	TRBJ2-5	TGTGCCAGCAGTTTTTATGAGACCCAGTACTTC	CASSFYETQYF
.	.	TRBV7-3	TRBJ1-1	TGTGCCAGCAGCTTAGAGGGACAGAACACTGAAGCTTTCTTT	CASSLEGQNTEAFF
.	once	TRBV18	TRBJ2-5	TGTGCCAGCTCAACGAAAGAGACCCAGTACTTC	CASSTKETQYF
.	.	TRBV5-6	TRBJ2-5	TGTGCCAGCAGTTCCCGGGACATCGAGACCCAGTACTTC	CASSSRDIETQYF
.	.	TRBV6-5	TRBJ1-1	TGTGCCAGCAGCCCGGGACGGATGAACACTGAAGCTTTCTTT	CASSPGRMNTEAFF
.	.	TRBV13	TRBJ1-1	TGTGCCAGCAGCTTAAGAACAACAGGAGCGATCACTGAAGCTTTCTTT	CASSLRTTGAITEAFF
.	.	TRBV7-3	TRBJ2-4	TGTGCCAGCAGCTTAGGGACCGGGGACATTCAGTACTTC	CASSLGTGDIQYF
TRBD1	.	TRBV11-2	TRBJ2-5	TGTGCCAGCAGCTTAGCCTTAACAGGGGACCAGTACTTC	CASSLALTGDQYF
TRBD1	.	TRBV6-6	TRBJ1-6	TGTGCCAGCAGACCCGGACAGGGGGCGAGTTCACCCCTCCACTTT	CASRPGQGASSPLHF
.	.	TRBV24-1	TRBJ1-2	TGTGCCACCAGTGATTTGTTGACAGTCGGCGGCTACACCTTC	CATSDLLTVGGYTF
.	.	TRBV10-3	TRBJ2-1	TGTGCCATCAGTGAGACTAGCCTCCACAACAATGAGCAGTTCTTC	CAISETSLHNNEQFF
.	few	TRBV6-5	TRBJ1-5	TGTGCCAGCAGGACAGATGACCTCTCGCCCCAGCATTTT	CASRTDDLSPQHF
.	.	TRBV27	TRBJ1-5	TGTGCCAGCAGTTCTCGATATAGCAATCAGCCCCAGCATTTT	CASSSRYSNQPQHF
.	few	TRBV3-1/TRBV3-2	TRBJ1-1	TGTGCCAGCAGCCAACCCGGAGTCACTGAAGCTTTCTTT	CASSQPGVTEAFF
TRBD1	.	TRBV6-1	TRBJ1-2	TGTGCCAGCAGTGAAGGAAGGACAGGGAACGCTGGCTACACCTTC	CASSEGRTGNAGYTF
.	.	TRBV9	TRBJ1-2	TGTGCCAGCGGGGCCGCTTCTTATGGCTACACCTTC	CASGAASYGYTF
TRBD1	.	TRBV10-3	TRBJ2-3	TGTGCCATCAGCCGGGACAGGGATGTTTCAGATACGCAGTATTTT	CAISRDRDVSDTQYF
.	.	TRBV28	TRBJ1-6	TGTGCCAGCAGTTTGACGATTTCACCCCTCCACTTT	CASSLTISPLHF
.	.	TRBV4-1	TRBJ1-3	TGCGCCAGCAGCCAAGCGGTCTACTCTGGAAACACCATATATTTT	CASSQAVYSGNTIYF
.	.	TRBV5-6	TRBJ1-4	TGTGCCAGCAGCTTGGTCGGGGCACAGGGTGCTAATGAAAAACTGTTTTTT	CASSLVGAQGANEKLFF
.	.	TRBV7-3	TRBJ1-1	TGTGCCAGCAGCTTAAATACGGTAAAGGGCACTGAAGCTTTCTTT	CASSLNTVKGTEAFF
.	.	TRBV12-1	TRBJ2-4	TGTGCCAGCAGCCCCAGGACAGAGGGGGAGGACAACATTCAGTACTTC	CASSPRTEGEDNIQYF
.	.	TRBV7-9	TRBJ2-1	TGTGCCAGCAGCCCCCGAGGGACCGCCTACAATGAGCAGTTCTTC	CASSPRGTAYNEQFF
.	.	TRBV3-1/TRBV3-2	TRBJ1-5	TGTGCCAGCAGCCAAGGCGACAATCAGCCCCAGCATTTT	CASSQGDNQPQHF
.	.	TRBV6-5	TRBJ1-2	TGTGCCAGCAGTCGGGGTTTCGGGAACGGCTACACCTTC	CASSRGFGNGYTF
TRBD2	.	TRBV7-2	TRBJ2-2	TGTGCCAGCAGTTATAAGACAACTAGCGGGGGATACACCGGGGAGCTGTTTTTT	CASSYKTTSGGYTGELFF
.	.	TRBV6-5	TRBJ1-3	TGTGCCAGCAGTTTCTCGGTCATAAACCCTGGAAACACCATATATTTT	CASSFSVINPGNTIYF
TRBD1	.	TRBV3-1/TRBV3-2	TRBJ1-2	TGTGCCAGCAGCCAAGTAGGGCGGGACAGCGAGAACTATGGCTACACCTTC	CASSQVGRDSENYGYTF
.	.	TRBV30	TRBJ1-2	TGTGCCTGGAGTACTAACCTTGGTAACTATGGCTACACCTTC	CAWSTNLGNYGYTF
.	.	TRBV24-1	TRBJ2-3	TGTGCCACCAGTGATGTCGGCACCCTTCCAGATACGCAGTATTTT	CATSDVGTLPDTQYF